Presented here are 14 T cell receptor beta chains from one specimen sequenced in a study of blood T cell repertoires in COVID-19. The repertoire was sequenced with immunoSEQ multiplex PCR; TCRdb's copy has only in-frame clones and lacks some. The top ten hold 25% to 30% of the sample, which has roughly 73,000 clones, 87% seen once. The sample taken for sequencing was peripheral blood. Receptors were obtained from a woman older than 75 with active or convalescent COVID-19.

The chain uses TRBV4-2 and TRBJ1-6; D unresolved. The CDR3 consists of 16 residues. Germline assignment: CDR1 LGHNA and CDR2 YNFKEQ. Trimming took 4 bases from V and 6 from J, leaving 16 bases between them. CDR3 nucleotides: TGTGCCAGCAGCCCGATTCCCCGTTCGGTTAATTCACCCCTCCACTTT. Its translation: CASSPIPRSVNSPLHF.

The rearrangement links TRBV19 to TRBJ1-2; 7 nucleotides align to TRBD1. Germline V lookup: CDR1 LNHDA, CDR2 SQIVND (reference sequence). V shed 7 bases, J shed 6 bases, and the junction held 5 bases outside the gene matches. This CDR3 has 12 amino acids. The CDR3 here is CASTTTGDGYTF. For the CDR3, the DNA is TGTGCCAGTACTACCACAGGGGATGGCTACACCTTC.

This clone has just one count. The V and J genes are TRBV6-4 and TRBJ2-1, with 11 bases lining up with TRBD2. CDR1 and CDR2 from the germline V gene are MRHNA and SNTAGT. J gave up 8 bases and V 6 bases, and 9 bases lay outside the gene matches. The CDR3 has 15 amino acids. The CDR3 bases are TGTGCCAGCAGAGATTCTAGCGGGGGGCTGGATGAGCAGTTCTTC. Protein sequence: CASRDSSGGLDEQFF.

The chain has TRBV10-3 and TRBJ2-7; 11 bases map to TRBD1. With 3 bases clipped from V and 2 bases from J, the junction kept 6 bases outside the gene matches. This CDR3 spans 16 amino acids. The germline V gene encodes CDR1 ENHRY and CDR2 SYGVKD. CDR3 amino acids: CAISDGLGQGAYEQYF. The CDR3, as DNA: TGTGCCATCAGTGACGGTTTGGGACAGGGGGCCTACGAGCAGTACTTC.

The J gene is TRBJ2-2, the V gene TRBV9; 9 bases are shared with TRBD2. Trimming removed 6 bases from V and 4 bases from J; junction bases left unmatched: 7. The CDR3 spans 15 residues. Germline V gives CDR1 SGDLS, CDR2 YYNGEE. CDR3 nucleotide sequence: TGTGCCAGCAACGAAGCGGGGGGACTCACCGGGGAGCTGTTTTTT. Translation: CASNEAGGLTGELFF.

This rearrangement joins TRBV19 to TRBJ2-7; 8 bases are shared with TRBD1. The CDR3 contains 16 residues. V shed 3 bases, J shed 4 bases, and the junction held 11 bases outside the gene matches. The germline V gene encodes CDR1 LNHDA and CDR2 SQIVND (reference sequence). CDR3 coding DNA: TGTGCCAGTAGTATCCCCCTCGGACAGGGCCCGTACGAGCAGTACTTC. Residues: CASSIPLGQGPYEQYF.

The CDR3: CASSPRGGNTEAFF. Written as DNA, the CDR3 is TGTGCCAGCAGTCCGCGAGGGGGGAACACTGAAGCTTTCTTT. The rearrangement links TRBV6-5 to TRBJ1-1; D may be TRBD1 (6 bases). Trimming pared 5 bases from V and 1 base from J, leaving 11 bases between. Germline lookup yields CDR1 MNHEY and CDR2 SVGAGI. This CDR3 spans 14 amino acids.

The chain is built from TRBV7-3 and TRBJ2-1, with 11 bases lining up with TRBD2. V shed 4 bases, J shed 7 bases, and the junction held 9 bases outside the gene matches. This CDR3 contains 16 residues. Per germline, CDR1 SGHTA and CDR2 FQGTGA. CDR3 residues: CASSSRTSGGGNEQFF. CDR3 bases: TGTGCCAGCAGCTCACGAACTAGCGGGGGAGGAAATGAGCAGTTCTTC.

The rearrangement links TRBV30 to TRBJ1-6; possible D gene TRBD1, 5 bases. The CDR3 consists of 13 residues. Per the germline V gene, CDR1 is GTSNPN and CDR2 is SVGIG (reference sequence). Trimming left V 7 bases short and J 7 bases short, with 14 bases between. For the CDR3, the DNA is TGTGCCTACTGCGGGGCCATGAATTCACCCCTCCACTTT. Protein: CAYCGAMNSPLHF.

This sequence joins TRBV4-3 and TRBJ2-7; TRBD2 is a possible D gene (7 bases). Germline V gene lookup returns CDR1 LGHNA and CDR2 YSLEER. The CDR3 spans 20 residues. V was pared by 3 bases and J by 1 base, with 28 bases between. CDR3 nucleotides: TGCGCCAGCAGCCAGGCACATACCTTGACAGGCAGCGGGGCTTCCTACGAGCAGTACTTC. Translation: CASSQAHTLTGSGASYEQYF.

The rearrangement joins TRBV18 to TRBJ2-7, with 8 positions matching TRBD1. The V and J ends lost 2 bases and 9 bases, in that order; junction bases with no gene match: 9. The V gene's germline CDR1 is KGHSH and CDR2 LQKENI. The CDR3 is 14 residues long. The CDR3: CASSPSDREIGQYF. The CDR3 nucleotides are TGTGCCAGCTCACCATCGGACAGGGAAATTGGGCAGTACTTC.

CDR3 nucleotides: TGTGCCATTGGGGGGGGTAGGGCCAACGTCCTGACTTTC. Amino acids: CAIGGGRANVLTF. This rearrangement joins TRBV19 to TRBJ2-6; the match to TRBD2 covers 7 bases. Losses at the gene ends were 10 bases for V and 5 bases for J; bases not matched to a gene: 5. Per germline, CDR1 LNHDA and CDR2 SQIVND (reference sequence). The CDR3 covers 13 residues.

This chain joins TRBV21-1 and TRBJ2-1; TRBD2, as called in the table, went unchecked against the DNA. TRBV21-1 is a pseudogene. CDR3 size: 15 residues. CDR3 residues: CASTQLAGKWDEQFF. CDR3 nucleotide sequence: TGTGCCAGCACCCAACTAGCGGGGAAATGGGATGAGCAGTTCTTC.

Concerning this clone itself: Likely a read error: the CDR3 ends without its conserved phenylalanine or tryptophan. The DNA is omitted, as the CDR3 cannot be located on it reliably, and the CDR3 follows TCRdb's listing. The rearrangement joins TRBV27 to TRBJ1-2; TRBD1 was called by the table and not checked on the DNA. The CDR3 spans 8 amino acids, including both terminal residues. Germline V gives CDR1 MNHEY, CDR2 SMNVEV (reference sequence). This CDR3 reads CASSKSGY.